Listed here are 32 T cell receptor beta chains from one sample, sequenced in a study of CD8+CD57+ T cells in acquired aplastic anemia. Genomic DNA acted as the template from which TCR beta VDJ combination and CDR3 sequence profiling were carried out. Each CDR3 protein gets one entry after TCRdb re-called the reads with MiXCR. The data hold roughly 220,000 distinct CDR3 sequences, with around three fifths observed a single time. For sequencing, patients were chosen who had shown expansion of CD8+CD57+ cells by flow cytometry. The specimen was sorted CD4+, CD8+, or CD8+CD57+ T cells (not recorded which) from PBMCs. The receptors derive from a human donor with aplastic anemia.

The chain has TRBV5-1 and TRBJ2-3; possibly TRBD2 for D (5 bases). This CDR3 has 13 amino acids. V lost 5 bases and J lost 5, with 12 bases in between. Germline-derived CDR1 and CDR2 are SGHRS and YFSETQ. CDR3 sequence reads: CASSGLNVDTQYF. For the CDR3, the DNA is TGCGCCAGCAGTGGACTTAACGTAGATACGCAGTATTTT. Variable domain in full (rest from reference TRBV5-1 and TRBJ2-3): KAGVTQTPRYLIKTRGQQVTLSCSPISGHRSVSWYQQTPGQGLQFLFEYFSETQRNKGNFPGRFSGRQFSNSRSEMNVSTLELGDSALYLCASSGLNVDTQYFGPGTRLTVL.

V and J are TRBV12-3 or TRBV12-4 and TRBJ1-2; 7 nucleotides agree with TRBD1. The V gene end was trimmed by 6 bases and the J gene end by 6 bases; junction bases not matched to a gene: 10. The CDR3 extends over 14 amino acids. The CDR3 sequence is CASRRGTATNGYTF. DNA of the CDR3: TGTGCCAGCAGAAGAGGGACAGCAACTAATGGCTACACCTTC.

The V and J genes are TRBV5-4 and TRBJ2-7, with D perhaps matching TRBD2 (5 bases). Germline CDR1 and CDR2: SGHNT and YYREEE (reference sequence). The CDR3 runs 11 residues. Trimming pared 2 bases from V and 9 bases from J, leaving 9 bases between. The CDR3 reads CASSFGVMQYF. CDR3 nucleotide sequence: TGTGCCAGCAGCTTCGGGGTGATGCAGTACTTC. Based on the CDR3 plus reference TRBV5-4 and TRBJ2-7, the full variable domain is ETGVTQSPTHLIKTRGQQVTLRCSSQSGHNTVSWYQQALGQGPQFIFQYYREEENGRGNFPPRFSGLQFPNYSSELNVNALELDDSALYLCASSFGVMQYFGPGTRLTVT.

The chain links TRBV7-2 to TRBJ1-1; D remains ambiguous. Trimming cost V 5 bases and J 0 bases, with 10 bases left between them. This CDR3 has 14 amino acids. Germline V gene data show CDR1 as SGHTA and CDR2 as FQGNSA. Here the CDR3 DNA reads TGTGCCAGCAGCATACAAACAGTGAACACTGAAGCTTTCTTT. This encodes CASSIQTVNTEAFF.

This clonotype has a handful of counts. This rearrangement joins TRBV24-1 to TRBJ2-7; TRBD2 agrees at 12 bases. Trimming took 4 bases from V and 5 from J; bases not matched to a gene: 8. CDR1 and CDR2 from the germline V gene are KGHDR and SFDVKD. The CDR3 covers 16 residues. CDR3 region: CATSDSPTSGRDEQYF. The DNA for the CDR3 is TGTGCCACCAGTGACTCCCCGACTAGCGGGAGAGACGAGCAGTACTTC.

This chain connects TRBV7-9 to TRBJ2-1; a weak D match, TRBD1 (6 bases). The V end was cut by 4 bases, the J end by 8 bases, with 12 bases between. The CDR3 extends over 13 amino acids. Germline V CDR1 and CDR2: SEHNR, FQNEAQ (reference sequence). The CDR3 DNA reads TGTGCCAGCAGCTCACAGGGTAACGATGAGCAGTTCTTC. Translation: CASSSQGNDEQFF.

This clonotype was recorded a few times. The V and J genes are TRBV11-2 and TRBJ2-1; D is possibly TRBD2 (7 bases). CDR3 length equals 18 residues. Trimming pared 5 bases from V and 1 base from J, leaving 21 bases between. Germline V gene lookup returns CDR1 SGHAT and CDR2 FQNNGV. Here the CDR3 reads CASSLPPRRGGSYNEQFF. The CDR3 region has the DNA TGTGCCAGCAGCCTCCCCCCGAGGAGGGGGGGTTCCTACAATGAGCAGTTCTTC. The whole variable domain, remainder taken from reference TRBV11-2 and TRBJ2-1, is EAGVAQSPRYKIIEKRQSVAFWCNPISGHATLYWYQQILGQGPKLLIQFQNNGVVDDSQLPKDRFSAERLKGVDSTLKIQPAKLEDSAVYLCASSLPPRRGGSYNEQFFGPGTRLTVL.

The CDR3 bases are TGTGCCAGCAGTCCATACCAGGGAAGGGAGCAGTACTTC. Encoded protein: CASSPYQGREQYF. The V call is TRBV25-1, the J call TRBJ2-7; the D gene is possibly TRBD1 (5 bases). Trimming removed 5 bases from V and 7 bases from J, with 15 bases in between. This CDR3 comprises 13 residues. In germline, CDR1 is MGHDK, CDR2 SYGVNS.

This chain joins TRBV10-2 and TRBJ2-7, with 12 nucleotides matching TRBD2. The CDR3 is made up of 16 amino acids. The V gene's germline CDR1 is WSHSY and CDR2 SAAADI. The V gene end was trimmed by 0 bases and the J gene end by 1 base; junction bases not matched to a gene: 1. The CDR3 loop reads CASSESTSGGSYEQYF. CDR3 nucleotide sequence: TGCGCCAGCAGTGAGTCGACTAGCGGGGGATCCTACGAGCAGTACTTC.

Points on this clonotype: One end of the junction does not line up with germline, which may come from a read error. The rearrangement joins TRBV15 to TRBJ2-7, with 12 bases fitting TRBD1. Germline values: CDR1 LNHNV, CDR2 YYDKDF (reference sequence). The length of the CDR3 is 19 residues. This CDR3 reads CATSRPFPGQGARIYEQCF. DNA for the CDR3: TGTGCCACCAGCAGACCATTTCCGGGACAGGGGGCGAGAATCTACGAGCAGTGCTTC.

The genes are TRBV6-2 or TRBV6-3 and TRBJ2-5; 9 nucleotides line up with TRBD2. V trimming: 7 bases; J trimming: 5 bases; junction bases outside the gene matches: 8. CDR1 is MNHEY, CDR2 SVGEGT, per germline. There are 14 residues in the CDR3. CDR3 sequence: CASTLGLARETQYF. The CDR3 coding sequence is TGTGCCAGCACCTTAGGACTAGCGCGGGAGACCCAGTACTTC.

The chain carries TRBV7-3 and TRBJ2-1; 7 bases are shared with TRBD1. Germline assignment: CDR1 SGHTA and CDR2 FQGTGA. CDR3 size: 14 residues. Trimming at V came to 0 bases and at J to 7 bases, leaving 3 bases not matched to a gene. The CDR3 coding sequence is TGTGCCAGCAGCTTAACGTTACAGGGGAATGAGCAGTTCTTC. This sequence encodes CASSLTLQGNEQFF.

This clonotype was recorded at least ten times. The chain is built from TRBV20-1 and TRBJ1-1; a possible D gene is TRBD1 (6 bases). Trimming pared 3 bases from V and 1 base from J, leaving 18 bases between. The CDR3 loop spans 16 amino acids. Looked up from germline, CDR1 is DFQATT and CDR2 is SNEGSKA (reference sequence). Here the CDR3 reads CSARGYNREWNTEAFF. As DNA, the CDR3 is TGCAGTGCTAGGGGGTACAACAGGGAATGGAACACTGAAGCTTTCTTT.

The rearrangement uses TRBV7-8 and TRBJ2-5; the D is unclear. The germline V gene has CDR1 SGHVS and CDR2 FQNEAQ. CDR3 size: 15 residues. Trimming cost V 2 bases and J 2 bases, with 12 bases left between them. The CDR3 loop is CASSLSGRNQETQYF. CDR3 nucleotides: TGTGCCAGCAGCTTATCGGGCAGAAATCAAGAGACCCAGTACTTC.

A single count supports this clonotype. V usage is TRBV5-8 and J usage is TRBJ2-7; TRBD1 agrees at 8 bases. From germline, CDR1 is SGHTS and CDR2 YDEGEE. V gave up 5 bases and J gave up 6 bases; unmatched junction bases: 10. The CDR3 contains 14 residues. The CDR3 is CASRSPGQVLEQYF. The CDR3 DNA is TGTGCCAGCAGATCACCGGGACAGGTCCTCGAGCAGTACTTC.

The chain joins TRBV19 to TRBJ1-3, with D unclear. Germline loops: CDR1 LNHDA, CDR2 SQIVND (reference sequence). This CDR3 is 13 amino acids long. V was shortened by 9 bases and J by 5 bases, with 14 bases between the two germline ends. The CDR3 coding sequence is TGTGCCAGCTACGGACGGGATCGAAACACCATATATTTT. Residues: CASYGRDRNTIYF.

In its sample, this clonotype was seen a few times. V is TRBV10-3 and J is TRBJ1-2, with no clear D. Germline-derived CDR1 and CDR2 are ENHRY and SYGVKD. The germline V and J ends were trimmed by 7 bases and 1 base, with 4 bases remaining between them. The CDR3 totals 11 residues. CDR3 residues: CAINNNYGYTF. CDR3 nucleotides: TGTGCCATCAATAATAACTATGGCTACACCTTC.

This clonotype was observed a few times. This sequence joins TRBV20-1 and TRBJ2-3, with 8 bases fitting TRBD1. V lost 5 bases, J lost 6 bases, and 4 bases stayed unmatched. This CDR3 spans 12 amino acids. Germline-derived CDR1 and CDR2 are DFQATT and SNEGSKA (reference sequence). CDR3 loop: CSAWTGSDTQYF. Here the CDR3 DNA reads TGCAGTGCTTGGACAGGGTCGGATACGCAGTATTTT.

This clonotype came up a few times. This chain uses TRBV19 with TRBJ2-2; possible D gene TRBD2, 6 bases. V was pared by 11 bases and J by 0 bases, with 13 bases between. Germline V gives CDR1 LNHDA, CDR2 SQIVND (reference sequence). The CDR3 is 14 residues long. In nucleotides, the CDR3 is TGTGCCTCAGGCGGAGGGACGAACACCGGGGAGCTGTTTTTT. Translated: CASGGGTNTGELFF. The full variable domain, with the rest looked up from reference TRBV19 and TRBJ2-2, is DGGITQSPKYLFRKEGQNVTLSCEQNLNHDAMYWYRQDPGQGLRLIYYSQIVNDFQKGDIAEGYSVSREKKESFPLTVTSAQKNPTAFYLCASGGGTNTGELFFGEGSRLTVL.

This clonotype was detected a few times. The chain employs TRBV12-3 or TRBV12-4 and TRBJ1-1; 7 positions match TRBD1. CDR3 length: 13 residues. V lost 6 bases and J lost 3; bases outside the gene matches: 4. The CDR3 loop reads CASSSGQHTEAFF. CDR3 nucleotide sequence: TGTGCCAGCAGCTCGGGACAGCACACTGAAGCTTTCTTT.

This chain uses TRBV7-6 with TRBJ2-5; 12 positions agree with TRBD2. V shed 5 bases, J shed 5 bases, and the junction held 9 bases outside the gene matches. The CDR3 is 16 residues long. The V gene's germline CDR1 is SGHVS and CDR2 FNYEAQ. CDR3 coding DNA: TGTGCCAGCAGCACTTCGACTAGCGGGAGTCGGGAGACCCAGTACTTC. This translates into CASSTSTSGSRETQYF.

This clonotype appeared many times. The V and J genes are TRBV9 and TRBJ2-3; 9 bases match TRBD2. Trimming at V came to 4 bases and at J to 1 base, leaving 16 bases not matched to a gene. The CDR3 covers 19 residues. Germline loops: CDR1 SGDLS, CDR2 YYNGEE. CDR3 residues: CASSPGVLAGGGGTDTQYF. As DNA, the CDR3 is TGTGCCAGCAGCCCCGGGGTACTAGCGGGCGGTGGGGGCACAGATACGCAGTATTTT.

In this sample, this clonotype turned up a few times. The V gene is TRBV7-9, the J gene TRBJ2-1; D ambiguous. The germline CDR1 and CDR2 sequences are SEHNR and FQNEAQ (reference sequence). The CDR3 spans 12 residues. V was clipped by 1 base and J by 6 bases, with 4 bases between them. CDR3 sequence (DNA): TGTGCCAGCAGCTTAGAAGCCAATGAGCAGTTCTTC. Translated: CASSLEANEQFF.

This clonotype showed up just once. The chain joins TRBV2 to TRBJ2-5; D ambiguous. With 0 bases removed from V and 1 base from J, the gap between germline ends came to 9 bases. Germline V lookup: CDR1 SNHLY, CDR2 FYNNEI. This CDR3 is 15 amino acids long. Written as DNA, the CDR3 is TGTGCCAGCAGTGAAGCGGCGTACCTCCAAGAGACCCAGTACTTC. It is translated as CASSEAAYLQETQYF.

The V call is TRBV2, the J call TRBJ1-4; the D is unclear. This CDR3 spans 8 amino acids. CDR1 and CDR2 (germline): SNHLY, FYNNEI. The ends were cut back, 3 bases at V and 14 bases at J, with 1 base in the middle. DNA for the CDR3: TGTGCCAGCAGTGAGCTGTTTTTT. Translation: CASSELFF.

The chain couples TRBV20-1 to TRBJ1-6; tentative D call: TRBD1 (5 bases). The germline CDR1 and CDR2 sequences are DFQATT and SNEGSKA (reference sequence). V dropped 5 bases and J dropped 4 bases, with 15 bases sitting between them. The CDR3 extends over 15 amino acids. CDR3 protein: CSALGGVLYNSPLHF. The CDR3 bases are TGCAGTGCTTTGGGAGGGGTCTTATATAATTCACCCCTCCACTTT.

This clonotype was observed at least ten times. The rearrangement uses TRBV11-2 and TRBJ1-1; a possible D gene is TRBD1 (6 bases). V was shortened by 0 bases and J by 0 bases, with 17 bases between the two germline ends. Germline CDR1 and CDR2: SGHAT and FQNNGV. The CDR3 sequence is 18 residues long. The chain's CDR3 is CASSLDLDSPIMNTEAFF. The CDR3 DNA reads TGTGCCAGCAGCTTAGATCTGGACAGTCCCATCATGAACACTGAAGCTTTCTTT.

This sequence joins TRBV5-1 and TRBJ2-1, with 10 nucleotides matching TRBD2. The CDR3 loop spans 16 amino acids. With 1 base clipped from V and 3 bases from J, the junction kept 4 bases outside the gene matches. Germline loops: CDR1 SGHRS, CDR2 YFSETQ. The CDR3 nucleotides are TGCGCCAGCAGCTTGAGGCCTAGCGGGAGCTACAATGAGCAGTTCTTC. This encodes CASSLRPSGSYNEQFF.

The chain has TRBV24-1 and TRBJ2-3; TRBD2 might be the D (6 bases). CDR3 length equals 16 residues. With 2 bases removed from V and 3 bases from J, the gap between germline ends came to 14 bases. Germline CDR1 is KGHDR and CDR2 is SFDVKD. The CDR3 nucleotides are TGTGCCACCAGTGATTCCGTCGGGGGTAAAACAGATACGCAGTATTTT. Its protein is CATSDSVGGKTDTQYF.

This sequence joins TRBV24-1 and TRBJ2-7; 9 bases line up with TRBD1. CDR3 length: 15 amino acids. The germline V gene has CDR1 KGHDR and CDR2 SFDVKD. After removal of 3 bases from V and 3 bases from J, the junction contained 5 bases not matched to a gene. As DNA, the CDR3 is TGTGCCACCAGTGATCAAAAGGGACAGGGCTACGAGCAGTACTTC. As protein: CATSDQKGQGYEQYF.

The DNA of the CDR3 is TGCAGTGCTTCAACAGGGGGAGGGGAGACCCAGTACTTC. This encodes CSASTGGGETQYF. This chain links TRBV20-1 with TRBJ2-5; perhaps TRBD1 as D (8 bases). Trimming shortened V by 5 bases and J by 5 bases, and 15 bases separated the two germline ends. In germline, CDR1 is DFQATT, CDR2 SNEGSKA (reference sequence). This CDR3 contains 13 residues.

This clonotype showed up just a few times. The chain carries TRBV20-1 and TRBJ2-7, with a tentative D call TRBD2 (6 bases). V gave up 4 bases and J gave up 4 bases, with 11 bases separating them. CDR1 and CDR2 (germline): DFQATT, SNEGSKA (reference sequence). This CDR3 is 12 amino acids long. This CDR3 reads CSAMAGSYEQYF. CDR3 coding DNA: TGCAGTGCTATGGCGGGAAGTTACGAGCAGTACTTC.